The clone carrying this TCR beta chain was seen repeatedly, ten times or more. Its antigen is still unknown. The V and J ends lost 3 bases and 4 bases respectively, with 16 bases between them. This CDR3 contains 16 residues. CDR1 LNHDA and CDR2 SQIVND come from the germline V gene (reference sequence). There were TCR beta CDR3 regions amplified from RNA transcripts. HTBI primers were used for first-round RT-PCR of the TCR CDR3. TCRdb re-analysed the multiplex PCR reads in MiXCR, keeping a single row per CDR3 protein. The top ten clones hold about 5% of a sample with around 420,000 distinct CDR3 sequences, roughly an eighth of them seen once. The sample belongs to a study of T cells in Graves' hyperthyroidism and ophthalmopathy. Study-level points and caveats: The authors' 13 V-J model separated ophthalmopathy from stable hyperthyroidism.

Based on clinical symptoms, serum thyroxine and TRAb, thyroid ultrasound and orbital computed tomography, diagnoses were reached. What was sequenced was blood. The receptor was isolated from a woman aged 18-35 years with Graves' hyperthyroidism. The chain links TRBV19 to TRBJ2-1; D is perhaps TRBD2 (5 bases). The CDR3 spells CASSIGGGRQYNEQFF. The CDR3 DNA reads TGTGCCAGTAGTATTGGAGGCGGACGACAATACAATGAGCAGTTCTTC.